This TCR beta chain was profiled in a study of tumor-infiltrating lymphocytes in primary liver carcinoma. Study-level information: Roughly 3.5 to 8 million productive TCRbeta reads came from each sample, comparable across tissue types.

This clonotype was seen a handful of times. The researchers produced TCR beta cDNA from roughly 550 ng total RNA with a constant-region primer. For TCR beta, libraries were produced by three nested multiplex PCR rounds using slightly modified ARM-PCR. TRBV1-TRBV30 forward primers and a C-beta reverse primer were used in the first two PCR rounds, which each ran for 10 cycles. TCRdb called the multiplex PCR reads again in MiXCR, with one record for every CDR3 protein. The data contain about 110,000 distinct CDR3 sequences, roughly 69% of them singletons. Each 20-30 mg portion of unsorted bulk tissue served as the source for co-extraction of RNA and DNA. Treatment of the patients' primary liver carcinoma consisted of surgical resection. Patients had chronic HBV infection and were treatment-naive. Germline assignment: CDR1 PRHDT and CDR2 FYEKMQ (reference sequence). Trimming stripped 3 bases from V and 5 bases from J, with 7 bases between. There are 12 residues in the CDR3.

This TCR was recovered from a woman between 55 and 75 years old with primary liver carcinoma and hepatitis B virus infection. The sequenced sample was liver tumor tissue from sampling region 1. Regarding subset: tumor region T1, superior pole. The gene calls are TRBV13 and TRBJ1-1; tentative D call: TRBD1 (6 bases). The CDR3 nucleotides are TGTGCCAGCAGCTTTAGGGGGACTGAAGCTTTCTTT. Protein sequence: CASSFRGTEAFF.